This TCR beta chain was captured in a study of long-term antiretroviral therapy in people with HIV. Study information: The earliest samples came from an era when ART typically awaited falling CD4 counts. Findings and caveats of the study: Regardless of time point, clones expanded before ART dominated the repertoire.

Researchers report immunoSEQ v3.0 was run at survey level. Data came from immunoSEQ multiplex PCR; TCRdb stores just in-frame clones and leaves some out. Of around 20,000 clones listed, over 70% are singletons. Each donor provided at least one pre-ART PBMC sample and at least two post-ART PBMC samples. On this clone itself: Its antigen is not known.

The V gene's germline CDR1 is SNHLY and CDR2 FYNNEI. After removal of 8 bases from V and 6 bases from J, the junction contained 2 bases not matched to a gene. The CDR3 consists of 13 residues. Here the sequenced sample was unsorted PBMCs, taken 0.5 years before starting antiretroviral therapy. The receptor was derived from a man aged 18 to 35 with HIV. The V gene is TRBV2, the J gene TRBJ2-7, with 15 positions matching TRBD2. CDR3 DNA sequence: TGTGCCAGCGGACTAGCGGGGGGGCGCGAGCAGTACTTC. Its translation: CASGLAGGREQYF.